A few counts support the clone carrying this TCR beta chain. Its target is unknown. This sample is part of a study of T cell responses to AZD1222 COVID-19 vaccine. Study-wide findings and caveats: The study identified only five to seven AZD1222 recipients as seropositive at baseline. The peak T cell response came first, and repertoires were sampled only after it.

V trimming: 4 bases; J trimming: 5 bases; junction bases outside the gene matches: 24. CDR3 length: 21 amino acids. Germline CDR1 is LGHNA and CDR2 is YSLEER. Libraries were prepared by immunoSEQ multiplex PCR; TCRdb keeps only in-frame clonotypes and omits some of them. The data show some 130,000 clones, around 90% seen once. Here the sequenced sample was peripheral blood, taken on day 0 of AZD1222 vaccination. This receptor was taken from an adult in good health. The chain couples TRBV4-3 to TRBJ2-2; 8 bases line up with TRBD2. CDR3 loop: CASSPRLVPLTGGLWTGELFF. For the CDR3, the DNA is TGCGCCAGCAGCCCCCGGTTAGTTCCTCTGACGGGGGGGCTATGGACCGGGGAGCTGTTTTTT.